Listed below are T cell receptor beta chains from one sample, sequenced in a study of cytomegalovirus exposure and HLA in healthy donors. Sequencing used immunoSEQ multiplex PCR; TCRdb keeps in-frame clones, though not all of them. The repertoire holds fewer than 250,000 clones, with roughly 77% as singletons. Sequences were obtained from PBMCs. Receptors were obtained from a woman aged 45-60 years in good health and CMV-seronegative. The CDR3 runs from the conserved cysteine through the conserved F or W. The order of the fields is D gene, V gene, J gene, clone size, CDR3 protein, CDR3 DNA. D genes are given only for firm matches. Clone size, where shown, is once, few, many, or a class for clones that have expanded.

>-|TRBV7-2|TRBJ1-1|-
CASSPRAGVVVTEAFF
TGTGCCAGCAGCCCAAGGGCGGGGGTCGTGGTCACTGAAGCTTTCTTT
>-|TRBV29-1|TRBJ2-3|-
CSVGQGLSADTQYF
TGCAGCGTGGGTCAGGGGTTGTCGGCAGATACGCAGTATTTT
>TRBD1|TRBV27|TRBJ1-1|-
CASSSIMGTGSDTEAFF
TGTGCCAGCAGTTCTATTATGGGGACAGGGTCGGACACTGAAGCTTTCTTT
>TRBD1|TRBV28|TRBJ1-5|once
CASSPSPAGGRQPQHF
TGTGCCAGCAGTCCATCCCCGGCAGGGGGGAGGCAGCCCCAGCATTTT
>TRBD1|TRBV5-1|TRBJ1-6|-
CASSLGQGIHSPLHF
TGCGCCAGCAGCTTGGGACAGGGGATACATTCACCCCTCCACTTT
>-|TRBV9|TRBJ1-4|-
CASSSPNEKLFF
TGTGCCAGCAGCTCTCCGAATGAAAAACTGTTTTTT
>TRBD1|TRBV4-1|TRBJ1-5|-
CASSPTGTGSNQPQHF
TGCGCCAGCAGCCCTACCGGGACAGGGAGCAATCAGCCCCAGCATTTT
>-|TRBV4-2|TRBJ2-7|-
CASSEFTGGGTYEQYF
TGTGCCAGCAGCGAGTTTACGGGGGGCGGCACCTACGAGCAGTACTTC
>TRBD1|TRBV7-8|TRBJ2-5|-
CASSPPDRVGGTQYF
TGTGCCAGCAGCCCCCCGGACAGGGTTGGTGGGACCCAGTACTTC
>-|TRBV19|TRBJ1-5|-
CASTEWANQPQHF
TGTGCCAGTACTGAATGGGCCAATCAGCCCCAGCATTTT
>-|TRBV10-3|TRBJ2-5|-
CAISGKGEETQYF
TGTGCCATCAGTGGGAAGGGGGAAGAGACCCAGTACTTC
>-|TRBV5-1|TRBJ2-3|-
CASSLGHPADTQYF
TGCGCCAGCAGCTTGGGACATCCCGCAGATACGCAGTATTTT
>-|TRBV9|TRBJ1-2|-
CASSVDRATPYGYTF
TGTGCCAGCAGCGTAGACAGGGCAACCCCCTATGGCTACACCTTC
>-|TRBV9|TRBJ2-7|-
CASSVAGVQAYEQYF
TGTGCCAGCAGCGTAGCGGGGGTGCAGGCCTACGAGCAGTACTTC
>TRBD2|TRBV11-2|TRBJ2-1|-
CASSHGLAGAYNEQFF
TGTGCCAGCAGCCACGGACTAGCGGGGGCGTACAATGAGCAGTTCTTC